This note documents a single T cell receptor (beta chain) sequence. In this sample, this clonotype turned up a few times. Its target antigen remains unknown. No base quality values were provided; no much bigger clone lies one nucleotide off. This record comes from a study of spatial heterogeneity in lung cancer (dated by TCRdb to between 2018 and 2021). Concerning the study at large: Beta-chain transcripts were consistently detected in greater numbers than alpha-chain transcripts, which likely reflected higher beta-chain transcript abundance. In tumor regions, TCR transcript counts showed a strong correlation with a T cell transcriptional module score derived from matched bulk RNA-seq. In the raw uncorrected reads, each unique combination of TCR and UMI appeared more than ten times on average. Nonsynonymous mutation counts, determined by whole-exome sequencing of tumor tissue, were related to TCR repertoire features. In non-small cell lung cancer, the study made a quantitative comparison of TCR alpha and beta repertoires among multiple tumor regions, matched nontumor lung and blood. At surgery, hundreds of tumor regions, some 61 matched nontumor lung samples and 56 PBMC samples were TCR-sequenced for both alpha and beta chains.

Reading the germline V gene gives CDR1 SGHAT and CDR2 FQNNGV. V is clipped by 5 bases and J by 6 bases, and the sequence between their germline boundaries is 16 bases long. The CDR3 numbers 15 residues from cysteine through phenylalanine. Just the 45-base CDR3 DNA is kept, in frame starting at base 1. Receptors were amplified or captured by 5' RACE. Sequenced using a NextSeq 500. To allow correction of PCR and sequencing errors, the TCR library protocol tagged every TCR cDNA molecule with a unique molecular identifier. From the authors' description of their analysis: TCR identification, UMI-based error correction and CDR3 extraction were performed with Decombinator tools. Expanded TCRs were defined as those above a frequency of 2 per 1,000, corresponding to the top 1% of the tumor frequency distribution. Expanded tumor TCRs were classed as regional if statistically deemed absent (corrected P<0.05) from at least one tumor region, otherwise ubiquitous. Renyi diversity was calculated using the R vegan package after each repertoire was subsampled 100 times to 5,000 TCRs. To build CDR3 similarity networks, amino acid triplet string-kernel similarity was used, and CDR3s were connected when their pairwise similarity was above 0.82. Through fastp at Q25 and MiXCR, TCRdb rebuilt clones from the public reads, retaining in-frame beta chains. Rows merge per CDR3 protein into single entries with the most common DNA and genes. What appears here as the V and J calls and clone size reflects TCRdb's work, not the paper's. Here the sample has about 21,000 distinct CDR3 sequences; around 2.8% occur a single time. The ten largest clones add up to about 7.7% of the sample.

General findings and caveats noted by the study authors: The tumor nonsynonymous mutation count correlated with the number of expanded alpha and beta TCRs within the tumor. Counts of ubiquitous and regional expanded TCRs were found to correlate with counts of ubiquitous and regional nonsynonymous mutations, respectively. Confirming at a functional level the hypothesis that regional TCRs recognize regional mutations was considered to require additional single-cell paired TCR alpha and beta sequencing. Estimated TCR-seq coverage of tumor T cells was only about 7.2% for alpha chains and approximately 12% for beta chains.

Read against the paper, the sample's time point label means: sample taken at primary tumor resection. The donors were 72 patients from the lung TRACERx cohort who had early-stage, untreated non-small cell lung cancer. Without any cell sorting, TCR sequencing was performed on whole RNA extracted either from tumor and nontumor lung tissue or from cryopreserved PBMC samples. Patients were selected for TCR sequencing only if sufficient RNA was available from at least two tumor regions. A lung pathologist reviewed the tumor and adjacent nontumor lung specimens before the specimens were selected. The receptor's source is a male donor with early-stage non-small cell lung cancer. Sequences were derived from lung tumor tissue, sampled at surgery. The V and J segments used are TRBV11-2 and TRBJ1-4; TRBD1 is a weak D gene call, 6 bases matching. DNA sequence: TGTGCCAGCAGCCCAGGTTCGGGGGCTGATGAAAAACTGTTTTTT. Its protein product is CASSPGSGADEKLFF.